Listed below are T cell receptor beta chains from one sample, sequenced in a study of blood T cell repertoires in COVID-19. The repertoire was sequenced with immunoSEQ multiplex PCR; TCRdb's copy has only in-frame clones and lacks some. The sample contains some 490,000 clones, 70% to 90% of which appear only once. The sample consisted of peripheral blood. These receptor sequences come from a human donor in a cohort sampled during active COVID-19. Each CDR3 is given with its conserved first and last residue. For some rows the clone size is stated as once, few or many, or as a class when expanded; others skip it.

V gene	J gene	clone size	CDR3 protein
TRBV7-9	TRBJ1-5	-	CASSPITGNQPQHF
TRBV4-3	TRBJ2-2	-	CASSQDIAGRGTGELFF
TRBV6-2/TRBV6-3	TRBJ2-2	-	CASSYQGLNTGELFF
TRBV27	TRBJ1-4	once	CASSPEIGGSEKLFF
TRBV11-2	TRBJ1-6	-	CASSINSFPNSPLHF
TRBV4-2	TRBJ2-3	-	CASSQETLAGGWADTQYF
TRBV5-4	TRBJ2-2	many	CASRSLAGTGELFF
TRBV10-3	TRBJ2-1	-	CAISESLAGGGYEQFF
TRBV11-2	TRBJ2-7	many	CASSLAGFRGRGPYEQYF
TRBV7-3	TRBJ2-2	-	CASSVDGTGGTGELFF
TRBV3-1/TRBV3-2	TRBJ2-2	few	CASSIRQSTAGELFF
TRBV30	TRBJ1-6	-	CAWSPTGGGIGSPLHF
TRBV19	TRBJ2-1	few	CATRTSGRPLSYNEQFF
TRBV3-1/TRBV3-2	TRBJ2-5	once	CASSHRDRAATQYF
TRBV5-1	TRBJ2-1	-	CASSLQTSGSDEQFF
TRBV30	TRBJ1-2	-	CAWGEGSRFISDGYTF
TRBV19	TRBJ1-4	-	CASSMRAEEKLFF
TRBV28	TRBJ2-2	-	CASSTGLAGVVGELFF
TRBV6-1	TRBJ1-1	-	CASSERDNRVGTEAFF
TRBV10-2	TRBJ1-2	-	CASSEYSLRVAVYGYTF
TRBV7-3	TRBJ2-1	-	CASSPSLAGSNEQFF
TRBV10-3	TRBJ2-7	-	CATVAAGGAYEQYF
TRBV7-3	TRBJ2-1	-	CASSQRTTSYNEQFF
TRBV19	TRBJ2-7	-	CASSISGRGTYEQYF
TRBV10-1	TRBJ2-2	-	CASIIGGRRPLNTGELFF
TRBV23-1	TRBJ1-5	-	CASRNRVGSNQPQHF
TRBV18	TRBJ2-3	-	CASSPTLVAGSTDTQYF
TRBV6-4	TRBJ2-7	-	CASSDRTSGHSYEQYF
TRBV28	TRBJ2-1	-	CASRGLNEQFF
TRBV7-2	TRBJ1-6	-	CASSLSGRGHSPLHF
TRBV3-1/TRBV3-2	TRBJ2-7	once	CASSQGQGSNPEQYF
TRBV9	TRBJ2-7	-	CASSSGDLYEQYF
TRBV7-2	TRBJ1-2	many	CASSRKGGARDYGYTF
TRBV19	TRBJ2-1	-	CASSRGQGIDNEQFF
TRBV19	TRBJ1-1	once	CASSTPGGKWTEAFF
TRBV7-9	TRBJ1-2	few	CASSYRDTTGYTF
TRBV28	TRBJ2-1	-	CASSFLRSGAYNEQFF
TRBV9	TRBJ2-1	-	CASSVEGGSYNEQFF
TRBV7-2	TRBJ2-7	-	CASSPGTSGSYEQYF
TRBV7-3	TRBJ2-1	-	CASSLLAAGEQFF
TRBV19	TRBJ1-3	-	CASELGGRGTGNTIYF